Presented here are 3 T cell receptor beta chains from one specimen sequenced in a study of shared clonotypes between healthy human individuals. The assay was immunoSEQ multiplex PCR, and TCRdb's table has in-frame clones only and misses some. The sample contains roughly 2,300,000 clones, less than 95% of which appear only once. The specimen sequenced was naive CD4+ T cells from PBMCs. Described subset: CD45RA+ positively selected. These TCRs come from a man aged 18-30 years in good health. Some clones in this sample may be carry-over from other donors' samples.

The chain couples TRBV15 to TRBJ2-7; unclear D gene. Germline V gene sequence: CDR1 LNHNV, CDR2 YYDKDF (reference sequence). CDR3 length: 16 amino acids. Trimming removed 4 bases at V and 7 bases at J, with 23 bases between. This CDR3 is CATSMSKSMGWREQYF. The CDR3 nucleotides read TGTGCCACCAGCATGAGCAAGAGCATGGGTTGGCGGGAGCAGTACTTC. The entire variable domain, with the rest obtained from reference TRBV15 and TRBJ2-7, is as follows: DAMVIQNPRYQVTQFGKPVTLSCSQTLNHNVMYWYQQKSSQAPKLLFHYYDKDFNNEADTPDNFQSRRPNTSFCFLDIRSPGLGDTAMYLCATSMSKSMGWREQYFGPGTRLTVT.

V usage is TRBV28 and J usage is TRBJ2-5, with TRBD1 matching over 7 bases. The ends lost 8 bases at V and 3 bases at J; junction bases unmatched: 6. The germline CDR1 and CDR2 sequences are MDHEN and SYDVKM. The CDR3 spans 13 residues. The CDR3: CASGTGQKETQYF. DNA of the CDR3: TGTGCCAGCGGTACGGGACAGAAAGAGACCCAGTACTTC.

This chain links TRBV4-2 with TRBJ1-1, with no clear D. Germline values: CDR1 LGHNA, CDR2 YNFKEQ. V was trimmed by 1 base and J by 1 base, leaving 7 bases between them. CDR3 size: 14 residues. CDR3 protein: CASSQGVGNTEAFF. The CDR3 coding sequence is TGTGCCAGCAGCCAAGGGGTGGGGAACACTGAAGCTTTCTTT.